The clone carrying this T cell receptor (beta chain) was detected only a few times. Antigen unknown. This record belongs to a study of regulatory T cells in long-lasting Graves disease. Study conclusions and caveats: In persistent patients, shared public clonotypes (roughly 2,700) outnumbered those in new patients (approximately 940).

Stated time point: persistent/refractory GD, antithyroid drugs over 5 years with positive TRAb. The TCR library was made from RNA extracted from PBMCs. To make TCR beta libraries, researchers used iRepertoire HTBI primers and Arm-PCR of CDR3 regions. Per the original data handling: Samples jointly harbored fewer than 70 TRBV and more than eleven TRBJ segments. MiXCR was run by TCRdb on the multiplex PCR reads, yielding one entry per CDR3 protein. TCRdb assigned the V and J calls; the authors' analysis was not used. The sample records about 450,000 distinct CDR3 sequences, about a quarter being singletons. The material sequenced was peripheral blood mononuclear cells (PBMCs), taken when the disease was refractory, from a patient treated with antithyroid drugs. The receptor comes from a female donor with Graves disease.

The CDR3 DNA sequence: TGCAGTGCTAGATGGGATCTGAACACTGAAGCTTTCTTT. The encoded protein is CSARWDLNTEAFF. The chain has TRBV20-1 and TRBJ1-1; D call uncertain. Germline V CDR1 and CDR2: DFQATT, SNEGSKA (reference sequence). Trimming pared 2 bases from V and 0 bases from J, leaving 7 bases between. This CDR3 has 13 residues.